This paragraph covers one T cell receptor beta chain sequence. Germline V gene data show CDR1 as SGHAT and CDR2 as FQNNGV. Unmatched junction bases numbered 13, after V lost 5 bases and J lost 2 bases. The CDR3 loop spans 17 amino acids. Authors' data handling: Amplification of reference gene primers was used by the study to estimate nucleated cell counts. Generated by immunoSEQ multiplex PCR, the TCRdb table keeps only in-frame clones and is missing some. V and J calls and clone size are given by that table; D and trimming were obtained from the DNA. The sample lists some 35,000 clones; about nine tenths were seen once. This entry belongs to a study of blood T cell repertoires in COVID-19. Turning to the study itself: Samples taken during acute and convalescent COVID-19 were collected in the United States, Italy and Spain.

Sequenced sample: peripheral blood. This sequence joins TRBV11-2 and TRBJ2-5, with TRBD1 matching 8 bases. This clonotype originated in a human donor in a cohort sampled during active COVID-19. Here the CDR3 reads CASSGTGGIILQETQYF. In DNA form, the CDR3 reads TGTGCCAGCAGCGGGACAGGTGGGATAATCCTTCAAGAGACCCAGTACTTC.